The rows below give T cell receptor beta chains drawn from one sample of a study of control samples from healthy donors and cancer patients. Assay: immunoSEQ multiplex PCR; the TCRdb copy retains only in-frame clones and omits some. Found here are 350,000 to 450,000 clones, roughly 90% of them singletons; the top ten hold 6% to 7%. Specimen: PBMCs. The receptors were sampled from a man aged 35 to 55 with head and neck cancer. CDR3s leave out the opening cysteine and the closing phenylalanine or tryptophan. Clone size, where shown, is once, few, many, or a class for clones that have expanded.

TRBJ1-5 NA TRBV5-6 ASSLAGKEPQH
TRBJ1-5 NA TRBV4-1 ASSQPDSLVQPQH
TRBJ2-1 NA TRBV10-2 ASRAGTSSFPFPTQPRNEQF
TRBJ1-5 NA TRBV27 ASGNREAQPQH
TRBJ1-2 NA TRBV4-3 ASSQDLRGHYGYT
TRBJ2-2 NA TRBV6-5 ASSMTGASGELF
TRBJ2-1 NA TRBV5-1 ASNDVSYNEQF
TRBJ2-1 NA TRBV9 ASTPTGIRSYNEQF
TRBJ1-1 NA TRBV5-4 ASSRRPRENAEAF
TRBJ1-5 once TRBV6-5 ASMPGWGDQPQH
TRBJ1-4 NA TRBV30 AWANEKLF
TRBJ1-5 NA TRBV27 ASSSLNQPQH
TRBJ2-1 NA TRBV5-6 ASSLFGGQVDEQF
TRBJ2-3 NA TRBV9 ASSATITDTQY
TRBJ2-1 NA TRBV12-3/TRBV12-4 ASSPTGLEQF
TRBJ1-4 NA TRBV15 ATSPRSVQGGEKLF
TRBJ2-1 once TRBV30 AWSATSGGTYNEQF
TRBJ2-3 NA TRBV7-9 ASSLRRGLTDTQY
TRBJ2-7 NA TRBV28 ASSSPWLASVHEQY
TRBJ1-3 NA TRBV27 ASSPSWGAVGGNTIY
TRBJ2-1 NA TRBV7-2 ASSLVGGRLASNEQF
TRBJ2-7 NA TRBV19 ASSIWQGDHEQY
TRBJ1-1 NA TRBV27 ASSSFDSTEAF
TRBJ1-2 once TRBV12-3/TRBV12-4 ASSLIPEGGYT
TRBJ2-5 once TRBV19 ASRNAETQY
TRBJ2-3 NA TRBV19 ASTPGGGVTDTQY
TRBJ1-1 NA TRBV6-6 ASSPQGPQGAF
TRBJ1-2 NA TRBV10-2 ASRPTTGDGYT
TRBJ2-7 NA TRBV5-8 ASSRTLSEQY
TRBJ2-7 NA TRBV14 ASSQGRDEQY
TRBJ2-7 NA TRBV24-1 ATSEAGLQY
TRBJ2-7 once TRBV5-1 ASSPIAGGVGSYEQY
TRBJ2-7 NA TRBV6-2/TRBV6-3 ASSYSGLGSYSYEQY
TRBJ2-5 NA TRBV9 ASSANPQETQY
TRBJ1-2 NA TRBV6-5 ASSPQGGTGYGYT
TRBJ2-2 NA TRBV6-1 ASSSAGGRTGELF
TRBJ2-7 NA TRBV7-9 ASSGASYEQY
TRBJ2-7 NA TRBV5-1 ASSPRLVRDWSYEQY
TRBJ1-1 NA TRBV30 AWSVDALHTEAF
TRBJ1-4 few TRBV19 ASNDGLRGEKLF
TRBJ2-1 NA TRBV10-3 AISDRRDEQF
TRBJ1-1 NA TRBV6-5 ASSYRGPHIGTEAF
TRBJ1-5 NA TRBV4-1 ASSDVYRDSNQPQH
TRBJ2-7 NA TRBV28 ATQIGGVGYEQY
TRBJ1-1 NA TRBV30 AWVFIGTSSGAEAF
TRBJ1-6 NA TRBV6-2/TRBV6-3 ASSYSNTDYNSPLH
TRBJ2-3 NA TRBV5-1 ASSAFTSGDTQY
TRBJ2-7 NA TRBV19 ASSIVVRGPHEQY
TRBJ1-3 NA TRBV12-5 ASGLCSLGEHYSGNTIY
TRBJ1-1 NA TRBV6-1 ASSDLLVAGGGTEAF
TRBJ2-1 NA TRBV5-5 ASSLGPSSYNEQF
TRBJ2-2 NA TRBV2 ASSEEGLGTGELF
TRBJ2-3 NA TRBV27 ASTRGGASTDTQY
TRBJ2-7 NA TRBV30 AWSVGGEQY
TRBJ1-1 NA TRBV20-1 SANRDRDAF
TRBJ2-3 NA TRBV4-1 ASSQSEPSTDTQY
TRBJ2-1 NA TRBV27 ASSLSPTGEYEQF
TRBJ2-2 NA TRBV12-3/TRBV12-4 ASSRDFTGELF
TRBJ1-1 NA TRBV6-5 ASSYSSIDRTEAF